These 26 T cell receptor beta chains originate from one sample sequenced in a study of shared clonotypes between healthy human individuals. Naive CD8 isolation took CD45RO-negative cells positively selected for CCR7 and excluded terminally differentiated effector memory CD45RA+ cells. Clones were read by immunoSEQ multiplex PCR, and TCRdb kept only the in-frame ones, dropping some. The data contain over 2 million clones, roughly 94% of them singletons. Sequencing used naive CD8+ T cells sorted from blood. These receptor sequences come from a man younger than 30 in good health.

Remarks on this clone: Distinct nucleotide sequences in the sample also encode this CDR3. The J gene is TRBJ2-7, the V gene TRBV11-2; the D is unclear. Per the germline V gene, CDR1 is SGHAT and CDR2 is FQNNGV. The CDR3 is 12 amino acids. The V gene lost 0 bases and the J gene lost 5 bases, with 5 bases spanning the gap. CDR3 in DNA: TGTGCCAGCAGCTTAGATGGCAACGAGCAGTACTTC. Its protein is CASSLDGNEQYF.

J is TRBJ2-3 and V is TRBV4-3; no firm D call. Germline V gene sequence: CDR1 LGHNA, CDR2 YSLEER. Trimming took 0 bases from V and 3 from J, leaving 10 bases between them. This CDR3 has 15 residues. CDR3 coding DNA: TGCGCCAGCAGCCAAGATAACCATCGTACAGATACGCAGTATTTT. Protein sequence: CASSQDNHRTDTQYF.

The chain links TRBV11-2 to TRBJ1-4; weak D call: TRBD1 (6 bases). Trimming cost V 4 bases and J 1 base, with 16 bases left between them. The CDR3 has 17 amino acids. Germline CDR1 is SGHAT and CDR2 is FQNNGV. The CDR3 sequence is CASSSPAGGQTNEKLFF. The DNA of the CDR3 is TGTGCCAGCAGCTCCCCGGCCGGGGGGCAAACTAATGAAAAACTGTTTTTT.

V gene TRBV5-5 combines with J gene TRBJ1-6; D perhaps matches TRBD1 (5 bases). This CDR3 has 17 residues. The V and J ends lost 0 bases and 0 bases respectively, with 10 bases between them. The V gene's germline CDR1 is SGHKS and CDR2 YYEKEE (reference sequence). The CDR3 DNA sequence: TGTGCCAGCAGCTTGGCCGGGGGAGGCTCCTATAATTCACCCCTCCACTTT. Translating gives CASSLAGGGSYNSPLHF.

This chain connects TRBV14 to TRBJ2-5, with D maybe TRBD2 (6 bases). Trimming pared 4 bases from V and 5 bases from J, leaving 17 bases between. The CDR3 spans 15 residues. CDR1 SGHDN and CDR2 FVKESK come from the germline V gene. The CDR3 sequence is CASSPPGGVLETQYF. DNA for the CDR3: TGTGCCAGCAGCCCACCGGGCGGGGTTTTGGAGACCCAGTACTTC.

Points on this clone: This same CDR3 is encoded by further DNA sequences in the sample. This rearrangement joins TRBV4-1 to TRBJ2-1, with 7 bases that match TRBD2. Germline CDR1 is MGHRA and CDR2 is YSYEKL. With 1 base clipped from V and 4 bases from J, the junction kept 4 bases outside the gene matches. The CDR3 is made up of 15 amino acids. This chain's CDR3 is CASSQASGSYNEQFF. The CDR3 DNA follows: TGCGCCAGCAGCCAAGCTAGCGGCAGTTACAATGAGCAGTTCTTC.

The chain uses TRBV4-1 and TRBJ1-6, with TRBD1 matching over 8 bases. Germline-derived CDR1 and CDR2 are MGHRA and YSYEKL. This CDR3 comprises 16 residues. V lost 0 bases, J lost 8 bases, and 6 bases stayed unmatched. Here the CDR3 reads CASSQDPDRVYSPLHF. CDR3 sequence (DNA): TGCGCCAGCAGCCAAGATCCGGACAGGGTTTATTCACCCCTCCACTTT.

Here the CDR3 DNA reads TGTGCCAGCAGTGAATTTTCCAGAGCGAACACCGGGGAGCTGTTTTTT. It specifies CASSEFSRANTGELFF. J is TRBJ2-2 and V is TRBV6-1; D is unclear. The CDR3 is 16 residues long. CDR1 is MNHNS, CDR2 SASEGT, per germline. Deletions cut 2 bases from V and 0 bases from J, with 10 bases between.

With respect to this clone: Other DNA sequences within the sample encode an identical CDR3. The V gene is TRBV27, the J gene TRBJ2-7; D unresolved. With 3 bases removed from V and 0 bases from J, the gap between germline ends came to 6 bases. CDR1 and CDR2 from the germline V gene are MNHEY and SMNVEV (reference sequence). This CDR3 has 13 amino acids. As DNA, the CDR3 is TGTGCCAGCAGTTTCCGCGCCTCCTACGAGCAGTACTTC. Translating it yields CASSFRASYEQYF.

The chain carries TRBV28 and TRBJ2-3, with D possibly TRBD2 on 7 matching bases. Germline V CDR1 and CDR2: MDHEN, SYDVKM. Deletions cut 6 bases from V and 2 bases from J, with 18 bases between. The CDR3 consists of 16 residues. In DNA form, the CDR3 reads TGTGCCAGCAGACCCAGCCGGGGGGCGCACACAGATACGCAGTATTTT. It yields the protein CASRPSRGAHTDTQYF.

The genes are TRBV6-6 and TRBJ1-2, with a possible D match to TRBD1 (6 bases). Germline CDR1 and CDR2: MNHNY and SVGAGI (reference sequence). CDR3 length: 14 residues. Trimming stripped 9 bases from V and 3 bases from J, with 17 bases between. The DNA of the CDR3 is TGTGCCAGTAAATCCCCAGGGACATACTATGGCTACACCTTC. This encodes CASKSPGTYYGYTF.

J is TRBJ1-5 and V is TRBV11-2; 7 positions match TRBD1. The J segment lost 1 base and the V segment lost 5 bases, leaving 2 bases of the junction unmatched. Per germline, CDR1 SGHAT and CDR2 FQNNGV. CDR3 length: 14 residues. DNA of the CDR3: TGTGCCAGCAGCCTGGGACAGAGCAATCAGCCCCAGCATTTT. Translated, it gives CASSLGQSNQPQHF. Supplemented by reference TRBV11-2 and TRBJ1-5, the full variable domain reads EAGVAQSPRYKIIEKRQSVAFWCNPISGHATLYWYQQILGQGPKLLIQFQNNGVVDDSQLPKDRFSAERLKGVDSTLKIQPAKLEDSAVYLCASSLGQSNQPQHFGDGTRLSIL.

This chain joins TRBV27 and TRBJ2-1; possible D gene TRBD2, 6 bases. This CDR3 has 12 residues. The V gene's germline CDR1 is MNHEY and CDR2 SMNVEV (reference sequence). V was clipped by 3 bases and J by 8 bases, with 8 bases between them. The CDR3, as DNA: TGTGCCAGCAGTTTGAGGAGGGATGAGCAGTTCTTC. It is translated as CASSLRRDEQFF.

Regarding this clone: Other DNA sequences in the sample encode the same CDR3. The chain joins TRBV2 to TRBJ2-7; D is possibly TRBD1 (6 bases). The V gene lost 3 bases and the J gene lost 5 bases, with 8 bases spanning the gap. Germline V gives CDR1 SNHLY, CDR2 FYNNEI. The CDR3 sequence is 12 residues long. CDR3 bases: TGTGCCAGCAGTGAGGACAGAAACGAGCAGTACTTC. It encodes CASSEDRNEQYF.

For the CDR3, the DNA is TGTGCCAGCAGTTACGGGAGAGGGCAAGACCCAGATACGCAGTATTTT. Its translation is CASSYGRGQDPDTQYF. The rearrangement links TRBV6-5 to TRBJ2-3; possible D gene TRBD2, 5 bases. V was shortened by 2 bases and J by 4 bases, with 16 bases between the two germline ends. This CDR3 has 16 residues. Per the germline V gene, CDR1 is MNHEY and CDR2 is SVGAGI.

This rearrangement joins TRBV27 to TRBJ2-7, with D perhaps matching TRBD2 (6 bases). The germline V and J ends were trimmed by 5 bases and 7 bases, with 15 bases remaining between them. CDR1 and CDR2 from the germline V gene are MNHEY and SMNVEV (reference sequence). This CDR3 has 13 residues. DNA of the CDR3: TGTGCCAGCAGTCCCAGACTAGTGGGGGAGCAGTACTTC. Protein: CASSPRLVGEQYF.

The count of this clone is one. The chain employs TRBV5-6 and TRBJ2-5; D may be TRBD1 (5 bases). The germline V and J ends were trimmed by 0 bases and 2 bases, with 8 bases remaining between them. CDR1 and CDR2 (germline): SGHDT, YYEEEE. This CDR3 is 14 amino acids long. The CDR3 protein is CASSLETAQETQYF. The CDR3 DNA is TGTGCCAGCAGCTTGGAGACAGCTCAAGAGACCCAGTACTTC.

CDR3 sequence: CASSQVSGYNEQFF. DNA of the CDR3: TGCGCCAGCAGCCAAGTCTCTGGCTACAATGAGCAGTTCTTC. The chain recombines TRBV4-1 with TRBJ2-1; D not certain. The germline V gene has CDR1 MGHRA and CDR2 YSYEKL. Trimming left V 1 base short and J 3 bases short, with 7 bases between. The CDR3 sequence is 14 residues long.

This rearrangement joins TRBV7-8 to TRBJ2-3; the match to TRBD1 covers 8 bases. This CDR3 is built from 17 residues. The V gene end was trimmed by 0 bases and the J gene end by 4 bases; junction bases not matched to a gene: 9. Germline V CDR1 and CDR2: SGHVS, FQNEAQ. The CDR3 protein is CASSLAARGQVSDTQYF. CDR3 sequence (DNA): TGTGCCAGCAGCTTAGCGGCCAGGGGGCAAGTTTCAGATACGCAGTATTTT.

The J gene is TRBJ1-6, the V gene TRBV5-5; 9 bases are shared with TRBD1. CDR1 and CDR2 (germline): SGHKS, YYEKEE (reference sequence). Trimming at V came to 4 bases and at J to 5 bases, leaving 4 bases not matched to a gene. The CDR3 is 15 amino acids. The CDR3 sequence is CASSPDRGNNSPLHF. The CDR3 nucleotides read TGTGCCAGCAGCCCGGACAGGGGTAATAATTCACCCCTCCACTTT.

The V call is TRBV6-5, the J call TRBJ2-2; D ambiguous. CDR1 is MNHEY and CDR2 is SVGAGI in the germline V gene. The V and J ends lost 2 bases and 3 bases respectively, with 7 bases between them. The CDR3 contains 14 residues. The CDR3 sequence: CASSYKPYTGELFF. In nucleotides, the CDR3 is TGTGCCAGCAGTTACAAACCCTACACCGGGGAGCTGTTTTTT.

In the case of this clone: Additional DNA sequences in this sample encode the identical CDR3. The chain links TRBV4-1 to TRBJ2-7; the match to TRBD1 covers 7 bases. Germline V lookup: CDR1 MGHRA, CDR2 YSYEKL. The CDR3 covers 15 residues. Trimming cost V 1 base and J 4 bases; bases outside gene matches: 7. This chain's CDR3 is CASSQVAGGSYEQYF. CDR3 nucleotides: TGCGCCAGCAGCCAAGTGGCAGGGGGAAGTTACGAGCAGTACTTC.

This chain uses TRBV21-1 with TRBJ2-7; the D segment call TRBD1 is taken from the table without a DNA check. TRBV21-1 represents a pseudogene. This CDR3 is built from 13 residues. The CDR3 coding sequence is TGTGCCAGCAGCAAAGGGACAGTACTCGAGCAGTACTTC. It encodes CASSKGTVLEQYF.

The chain uses TRBV11-2 and TRBJ1-2; 8 nucleotides agree with TRBD1. Germline assignment: CDR1 SGHAT and CDR2 FQNNGV. With 1 base clipped from V and 0 bases from J, the junction kept 7 bases outside the gene matches. This CDR3 has 17 amino acids. The CDR3 is CASSLARTGTTNYGYTF. As DNA, the CDR3 is TGTGCCAGCAGCTTAGCCCGGACAGGGACTACTAACTATGGCTACACCTTC.

J is TRBJ2-3 and V is TRBV30, with 10 bases aligning to TRBD2. The CDR3 is 14 amino acids. The junction had 2 bases not matched to a gene; V was cut back by 5 bases and J by 0 bases. Per germline, CDR1 GTSNPN and CDR2 SVGIG (reference sequence). CDR3 DNA: TGTGCCTGGGGACTAGCGGCTAGCACAGATACGCAGTATTTT. It specifies CAWGLAASTDTQYF.

The chain is built from TRBV29-1 and TRBJ2-7; maybe TRBD1 (5 bases). The V and J ends lost 2 bases and 6 bases respectively, with 11 bases between them. Germline V lookup: CDR1 SQVTM, CDR2 ANQGSEA. The length of the CDR3 is 12 residues. The CDR3 reads CSVEQGGGEQYF. The DNA for the CDR3 is TGCAGCGTTGAACAGGGTGGTGGCGAGCAGTACTTC.